The rows below give T cell receptor beta chains drawn from one sample of a study of OX40 agonist ivuxolimab in advanced cancers. Here immunoSEQ multiplex PCR was the method, and the copy in TCRdb shows in-frame clones only, minus some. The profile shows 60,000 to 65,000 clones, approximately 92% of them singletons. The input for sequencing was CD4+ or CD8+ T cells sorted from blood, taken in a trial of the OX40 agonist ivuxolimab. The origin of the receptors is an adult with an advanced solid tumor such as melanoma, head and neck, liver or kidney cancer. The CDR3 runs from the conserved cysteine through the conserved F or W. Each record gives: CDR3 protein, CDR3 DNA, clone size, D gene, J gene, V gene. A D gene is named only where the DNA matches it firmly. Only some rows state a clone size, as once, few, many or a class for expanded clones.

CDR3 protein: CASSPTVGSGEQYF
CDR3 DNA: TGTGCCAGCAGCCCAACAGTCGGGTCTGGCGAGCAGTACTTC
clone size: .
D gene: .
J gene: TRBJ2-7
V gene: TRBV7-6

CDR3 protein: CAWSATLAGGNEQFF
CDR3 DNA: TGTGCCTGGAGCGCAACACTAGCGGGGGGCAATGAGCAGTTCTTC
clone size: .
D gene: TRBD2
J gene: TRBJ2-1
V gene: TRBV30

CDR3 protein: CAWSVQAGPYNEQFF
CDR3 DNA: TGTGCCTGGAGTGTACAGGCGGGGCCCTACAATGAGCAGTTCTTC
clone size: .
D gene: .
J gene: TRBJ2-1
V gene: TRBV30

CDR3 protein: CASSWAGQGDEKLFF
CDR3 DNA: TGCGCCAGCAGCTGGGCGGGACAGGGAGATGAAAAACTGTTTTTT
clone size: .
D gene: TRBD1
J gene: TRBJ1-4
V gene: TRBV5-1

CDR3 protein: CASSQDLQASGHGYTF
CDR3 DNA: TGTGCCAGCAGCCAAGATCTTCAAGCCAGTGGCCATGGCTACACCTTC
clone size: .
D gene: .
J gene: TRBJ1-2
V gene: TRBV4-2

CDR3 protein: CAISESLASDTQYF
CDR3 DNA: TGTGCCATCAGTGAGTCGCTCGCGTCAGATACGCAGTATTTT
clone size: .
D gene: .
J gene: TRBJ2-3
V gene: TRBV10-3

CDR3 protein: CASSWGLAETQYF
CDR3 DNA: TGTGCCAGCAGCTGGGGACTAGCGGAGACCCAGTACTTC
clone size: .
D gene: TRBD2
J gene: TRBJ2-5
V gene: TRBV5-6

CDR3 protein: CASSEGLAGKYNEQFF
CDR3 DNA: TGTGCCAGCAGCGAGGGACTAGCGGGCAAGTACAATGAGCAGTTCTTC
clone size: .
D gene: TRBD2
J gene: TRBJ2-1
V gene: TRBV9

CDR3 protein: CASSLRGGTLNTEAFF
CDR3 DNA: TGTGCCAGCAGCTTACGCGGAGGGACATTGAACACTGAAGCTTTCTTT
clone size: .
D gene: .
J gene: TRBJ1-1
V gene: TRBV11-3

CDR3 protein: CASATPTHVQETQYF
CDR3 DNA: TGCGCCAGCGCCACGCCGACACACGTTCAAGAGACCCAGTACTTC
clone size: few
D gene: .
J gene: TRBJ2-5
V gene: TRBV5-1

CDR3 protein: CASSLGVDTSYEQYF
CDR3 DNA: TGTGCCAGCAGCTTGGGAGTGGACACCTCCTACGAGCAGTACTTC
clone size: .
D gene: .
J gene: TRBJ2-7
V gene: TRBV5-5

CDR3 protein: CASSTGQTDTQYF
CDR3 DNA: TGCGCCAGCAGCACGGGACAGACGGATACGCAGTATTTT
clone size: .
D gene: TRBD1
J gene: TRBJ2-3
V gene: TRBV5-1

CDR3 protein: CAWSAASSGANVLTF
CDR3 DNA: TGTGCCTGGAGTGCCGCTAGCTCTGGGGCCAACGTCCTGACTTTC
clone size: .
D gene: .
J gene: TRBJ2-6
V gene: TRBV30

CDR3 protein: CASSLADTQYF
CDR3 DNA: TGTGCCAGCAGCTTAGCAGATACGCAGTATTTT
clone size: .
D gene: .
J gene: TRBJ2-3
V gene: TRBV11-2

CDR3 protein: CASPSWSGGATDTQYF
CDR3 DNA: TGTGCCAGCCCCTCATGGAGCGGGGGGGCCACAGATACGCAGTATTTT
clone size: .
D gene: TRBD2
J gene: TRBJ2-3
V gene: TRBV5-8

CDR3 protein: CASSQDQTGRYTEAFF
CDR3 DNA: TGCGCCAGCAGCCAAGATCAGACAGGGAGGTACACTGAAGCTTTCTTT
clone size: .
D gene: TRBD1
J gene: TRBJ1-1
V gene: TRBV4-1

CDR3 protein: CSANRPYGYTF
CDR3 DNA: TGCAGTGCTAACCGACCCTATGGCTACACCTTC
clone size: .
D gene: .
J gene: TRBJ1-2
V gene: TRBV20-1

CDR3 protein: CASSLQGRRAFF
CDR3 DNA: TGTGCCAGCAGCTTGCAGGGGAGGAGAGCTTTCTTT
clone size: .
D gene: .
J gene: TRBJ1-1
V gene: TRBV7-2

CDR3 protein: CASSDVSPLHF
CDR3 DNA: TGTGCCAGCAGTGACGTTTCACCCCTCCACTTT
clone size: .
D gene: .
J gene: TRBJ1-6
V gene: TRBV6-5

CDR3 protein: CASSEADRGLVEQYF
CDR3 DNA: TGTGCCAGCAGTGAAGCCGACAGGGGGCTGGTCGAGCAGTACTTC
clone size: .
D gene: TRBD1
J gene: TRBJ2-7
V gene: TRBV6-1

CDR3 protein: CAWKTSGADTQYF
CDR3 DNA: TGTGCCTGGAAGACTAGCGGGGCAGATACGCAGTATTTT
clone size: .
D gene: TRBD2
J gene: TRBJ2-3
V gene: TRBV30

CDR3 protein: CASSLSQGGWGNQPQHF
CDR3 DNA: TGTGCCAGCAGCTTGTCACAGGGCGGGTGGGGCAATCAGCCCCAGCATTTT
clone size: few
D gene: .
J gene: TRBJ1-5
V gene: TRBV5-8

CDR3 protein: CASSPTGAGTGELFF
CDR3 DNA: TGTGCCAGCAGCCCGACAGGCGCCGGGACCGGGGAGCTGTTTTTT
clone size: .
D gene: .
J gene: TRBJ2-2
V gene: TRBV7-3

CDR3 protein: CASSESTGTDTQYF
CDR3 DNA: TGCGCCAGCAGTGAGTCGACAGGTACAGATACGCAGTATTTT
clone size: .
D gene: .
J gene: TRBJ2-3
V gene: TRBV10-2

CDR3 protein: CASSLDAQAVGTDTQYF
CDR3 DNA: TGTGCCAGCAGCTTAGATGCCCAGGCGGTAGGCACAGATACGCAGTATTTT
clone size: once
D gene: .
J gene: TRBJ2-3
V gene: TRBV11-2

CDR3 protein: CAWSWTSGSISYNEQFF
CDR3 DNA: TGTGCCTGGAGCTGGACTAGCGGGAGCATCTCCTACAATGAGCAGTTCTTC
clone size: .
D gene: TRBD2
J gene: TRBJ2-1
V gene: TRBV30

CDR3 protein: CASSLPRGITGDTQYF
CDR3 DNA: TGCGCCAGCAGCTTGCCTCGGGGGATCACGGGAGATACGCAGTATTTT
clone size: .
D gene: .
J gene: TRBJ2-3
V gene: TRBV5-1

CDR3 protein: CASMAGQGYEQYF
CDR3 DNA: TGTGCCAGCATGGCAGGACAGGGGTACGAGCAGTACTTC
clone size: .
D gene: TRBD1
J gene: TRBJ2-7
V gene: TRBV6-5

CDR3 protein: CASSQSVAGGARTQYF
CDR3 DNA: TGTGCCAGCAGCCAATCAGTAGCGGGGGGGGCCAGGACCCAGTACTTC
clone size: .
D gene: TRBD2
J gene: TRBJ2-5
V gene: TRBV7-2

CDR3 protein: CASSYSPSGRGEQYF
CDR3 DNA: TGTGCCAGCAGTTACAGCCCTAGCGGGAGAGGAGAGCAGTACTTC
clone size: .
D gene: TRBD2
J gene: TRBJ2-7
V gene: TRBV6-6

CDR3 protein: CASSLALGKGTDTQYF
CDR3 DNA: TGCGCCAGCAGCTTGGCTCTGGGAAAGGGCACAGATACGCAGTATTTT
clone size: .
D gene: .
J gene: TRBJ2-3
V gene: TRBV5-1

CDR3 protein: CASSPRGTPYEQYF
CDR3 DNA: TGTGCCAGCAGCCCGCGGGGAACCCCCTACGAGCAGTACTTC
clone size: .
D gene: .
J gene: TRBJ2-7
V gene: TRBV6-6

CDR3 protein: CASSFGGTYNEQFF
CDR3 DNA: TGTGCCAGTAGTTTTGGCGGGACCTACAATGAGCAGTTCTTC
clone size: .
D gene: .
J gene: TRBJ2-1
V gene: TRBV19

CDR3 protein: CASSPGRDQFF
CDR3 DNA: TGTGCCAGCAGCCCCGGGCGAGATCAGTTCTTC
clone size: .
D gene: .
J gene: TRBJ2-1
V gene: TRBV7-2

CDR3 protein: CASTRGGASSYNEQFF
CDR3 DNA: TGTGCCAGCACCCGGGGGGGGGCAAGCTCCTACAATGAGCAGTTCTTC
clone size: once
D gene: TRBD2
J gene: TRBJ2-1
V gene: TRBV5-4

CDR3 protein: CASSPSGGPQETQYF
CDR3 DNA: TGTGCCAGCAGCCCTAGCGGGGGGCCCCAAGAGACCCAGTACTTC
clone size: .
D gene: TRBD2
J gene: TRBJ2-5
V gene: TRBV7-3

CDR3 protein: CASSLQSSGANVLTF
CDR3 DNA: TGTGCCAGCAGCTTGCAGAGCTCTGGGGCCAACGTCCTGACTTTC
clone size: .
D gene: .
J gene: TRBJ2-6
V gene: TRBV5-6

CDR3 protein: CASALYSTGDLNTEAFF
CDR3 DNA: TGTGCCAGCGCGCTATACTCGACAGGGGACTTGAACACTGAAGCTTTCTTT
clone size: .
D gene: TRBD1
J gene: TRBJ1-1
V gene: TRBV2

CDR3 protein: CASSPAGGSDTQYF
CDR3 DNA: TGTGCCAGCAGCCCGGCGGGAGGCAGCGATACGCAGTATTTT
clone size: .
D gene: TRBD2
J gene: TRBJ2-3
V gene: TRBV13

CDR3 protein: CSVRLLGDPQGITEAFF
CDR3 DNA: TGCAGCGTCCGCCTACTGGGTGACCCACAGGGGATCACTGAAGCTTTCTTT
clone size: once
D gene: TRBD1
J gene: TRBJ1-1
V gene: TRBV29-1

CDR3 protein: CPPEDGKDTQYF
CDR3 DNA: TGCCCCCCCGAAGATGGGAAAGATACGCAGTATTTT
clone size: .
D gene: .
J gene: TRBJ2-3
V gene: TRBV29-1

CDR3 protein: CASTRTGSSYEQYF
CDR3 DNA: TGTGCCTCGACCCGGACAGGGAGCTCCTACGAGCAGTACTTC
clone size: .
D gene: TRBD1
J gene: TRBJ2-7
V gene: TRBV30

CDR3 protein: CAWIASGRSDTQYF
CDR3 DNA: TGTGCCTGGATTGCTAGCGGGAGGTCAGATACGCAGTATTTT
clone size: .
D gene: TRBD2
J gene: TRBJ2-3
V gene: TRBV30

CDR3 protein: CASSLAQGNGGYTF
CDR3 DNA: TGTGCCAGCAGCTTGGCACAGGGGAATGGTGGCTACACCTTC
clone size: .
D gene: TRBD1
J gene: TRBJ1-2
V gene: TRBV5-4

CDR3 protein: CASSQDLTSADTQYF
CDR3 DNA: TGTGCCAGCAGCCAAGATCTAACTAGCGCAGATACGCAGTATTTT
clone size: once
D gene: TRBD2
J gene: TRBJ2-3
V gene: TRBV4-2

CDR3 protein: CASSPPATTNEKLFF
CDR3 DNA: TGTGCCAGCTCACCACCCGCTACAACTAATGAAAAACTGTTTTTT
clone size: .
D gene: .
J gene: TRBJ1-4
V gene: TRBV18

CDR3 protein: CASSPGTGGSDGYTF
CDR3 DNA: TGTGCCAGCAGCCCCGGGACAGGGGGCTCGGATGGCTACACCTTC
clone size: .
D gene: TRBD1
J gene: TRBJ1-2
V gene: TRBV7-9

CDR3 protein: CASSYSGGNAGYTF
CDR3 DNA: TGTGCCAGCAGTTACTCGGGAGGGAACGCTGGCTACACCTTC
clone size: .
D gene: .
J gene: TRBJ1-2
V gene: TRBV6-5

CDR3 protein: CATRRNYGYTF
CDR3 DNA: TGTGCCACCCGAAGGAACTATGGCTACACCTTC
clone size: .
D gene: .
J gene: TRBJ1-2
V gene: TRBV19

CDR3 protein: CASSSGQGQSRSYNEQFF
CDR3 DNA: TGTGCCAGCAGCTCCGGACAGGGTCAGTCTAGGTCCTACAATGAGCAGTTCTTC
clone size: .
D gene: TRBD1
J gene: TRBJ2-1
V gene: TRBV5-4

CDR3 protein: CAWSGQGYGYTF
CDR3 DNA: TGTGCCTGGAGTGGGCAGGGGTATGGCTACACCTTC
clone size: .
D gene: .
J gene: TRBJ1-2
V gene: TRBV30

CDR3 protein: CASRDVARPGGEQYF
CDR3 DNA: TGTGCCAGTAGGGATGTAGCGCGCCCCGGAGGAGAGCAGTACTTC
clone size: .
D gene: .
J gene: TRBJ2-7
V gene: TRBV19

CDR3 protein: CASSSAGGGSYNEQFF
CDR3 DNA: TGTGCCAGCAGCTCCGCGGGGGGCGGATCCTACAATGAGCAGTTCTTC
clone size: few
D gene: TRBD2
J gene: TRBJ2-1
V gene: TRBV28

CDR3 protein: CASSPATDNYGYTF
CDR3 DNA: TGTGCCAGTAGTCCCGCCACGGATAACTATGGCTACACCTTC
clone size: .
D gene: .
J gene: TRBJ1-2
V gene: TRBV19

CDR3 protein: CASRVNSNQPQHF
CDR3 DNA: TGTGCCAGCAGGGTGAATAGCAATCAGCCCCAGCATTTT
clone size: .
D gene: .
J gene: TRBJ1-5
V gene: TRBV6-5